This TCR beta chain was recovered during a study of spatial heterogeneity in lung cancer. About the study: Detected beta-chain sequences consistently exceeded alpha-chain sequences. Mean representation of each unique TCR and UMI combination in the raw reads exceeded 9.5 occurrences.

MiXCR was run by TCRdb on the 5' RACE reads, yielding one entry per CDR3 protein. The sample lists some 50,000 distinct CDR3 sequences; approximately 7.6% were seen once. The time point is: sample taken at primary tumor resection. Tumor, nontumor lung or frozen PBMC supplied whole RNA, sequenced without sorting. This CDR3 spans 15 amino acids. With V trimmed by 2 bases and J by 2 bases, 5 bases remained unmatched. CDR1 and CDR2 (germline): MNHEY, SVGEGT. This clonotype was detected many times. The chain joins TRBV6-2 or TRBV6-3 to TRBJ2-5, with TRBD2 matching over 7 bases. This sequence originates from a female donor with early-stage non-small cell lung cancer. This material consisted of PBMCs, taken at surgery. The DNA of the CDR3 is TGTGCCAGCAGTTACGGAGCGGGGCGGCAAGAGACCCAGTACTTC. Translation gives CASSYGAGRQETQYF.